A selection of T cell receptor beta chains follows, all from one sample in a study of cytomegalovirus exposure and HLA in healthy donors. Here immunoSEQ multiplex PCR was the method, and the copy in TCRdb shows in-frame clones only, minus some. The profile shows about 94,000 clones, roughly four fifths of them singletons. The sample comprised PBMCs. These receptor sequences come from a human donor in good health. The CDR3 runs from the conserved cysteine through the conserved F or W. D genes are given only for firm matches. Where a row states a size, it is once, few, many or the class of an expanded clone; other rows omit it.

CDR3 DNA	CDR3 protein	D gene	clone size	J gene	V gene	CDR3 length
TGTGCCAGTAGTATCGGACTACTTCGATCTACCCTTTGGAATGAGCAGTTCTTC	CASSIGLLRSTLWNEQFF	-	-	TRBJ2-1	TRBV19	18
TGTGCCAGCAGTCTGGGGGCGAAACGCGGCTATGGCTACACCTTC	CASSLGAKRGYGYTF	-	-	TRBJ1-2	TRBV28	15
TGTGCCAGCAACCTAGACGCCCTGAGTGAAAAACTGTTTTTT	CASNLDALSEKLFF	-	-	TRBJ1-4	TRBV2	14
TGTGCCAGCAGCACCAACAGGGGCAGGATTGAAAAACTGTTTTTT	CASSTNRGRIEKLFF	-	-	TRBJ1-4	TRBV21-1	15
TGTGCCAGCAGCTTCTCGGGGTTTAGCGAGCAGTACTTC	CASSFSGFSEQYF	-	-	TRBJ2-7	TRBV7-9	13
TGTGCCAGTAGTGTCAAACAGGGCCGCTCTGGAAACACCATATATTTT	CASSVKQGRSGNTIYF	-	once	TRBJ1-3	TRBV19	16
TGTGCCACCAGCAGAGATTGGAGGCAGACCCAGTACTTC	CATSRDWRQTQYF	-	once	TRBJ2-5	TRBV15	13
TGTGCCAGCAGCCGCGGGACAGGGGGCCTTGAGCAGTACTTC	CASSRGTGGLEQYF	TRBD1	-	TRBJ2-7	TRBV9	14
TGTGCCAGCAGTCGGGACAGGGCGGCCGGGGAGCTGTTTTTT	CASSRDRAAGELFF	TRBD1	-	TRBJ2-2	TRBV27	14
TGTGCCAGCAGCTTTGGCGGGCCACTCCAAGAGACCCAGTACTTC	CASSFGGPLQETQYF	-	-	TRBJ2-5	TRBV5-4	15
TGTGCCAGCAGCCAAGATCTAGCGGGAGGGGGCAATGAGCAGTTCTTC	CASSQDLAGGGNEQFF	TRBD2	once	TRBJ2-1	TRBV4-2	16
TGCGCCAGCAGCCCCCCGACTAGCGGGGGGCTCACAGATACGCAGTATTTT	CASSPPTSGGLTDTQYF	TRBD2	-	TRBJ2-3	TRBV5-1	17
TGCGCCAGCACCCGGATAGCGGAGAATGAGCAGTTCTTC	CASTRIAENEQFF	-	few	TRBJ2-1	TRBV5-1	13
TGTGCCAGCAGCTTGACAAGGACTGATACCAACTATGGCTACACCTTC	CASSLTRTDTNYGYTF	-	-	TRBJ1-2	TRBV5-6	16
TGCGCCAGCAGCTTCCCTCCGGGACTAGTTGACAATGAGCAGTTCTTC	CASSFPPGLVDNEQFF	TRBD2	few	TRBJ2-1	TRBV5-1	16
TGCGCCAGCAGCGCGACGACTTATCGGCAGTTCTTC	CASSATTYRQFF	-	once	TRBJ2-1	TRBV5-1	12
TGTGCCAGCAGCAAAACGGGACTGGGATACAATGAGCAGTTCTTC	CASSKTGLGYNEQFF	-	-	TRBJ2-1	TRBV21-1	15
TGTGCCAGCTCACCAGTTTCAGGGGGGACCGGGGAGCTGTTTTTT	CASSPVSGGTGELFF	-	-	TRBJ2-2	TRBV18	15
TGTGCCTGGAGTCCGAGGACAGGGTTGAACACTGAAGCTTTCTTT	CAWSPRTGLNTEAFF	TRBD1	-	TRBJ1-1	TRBV30	15
TGTGCCAGCAGTTTGGTCCAGCGGGCCTTCTCCCCCCAGTTCTTC	CASSLVQRAFSPQFF	-	-	TRBJ2-1	TRBV28	15
TGTGCCAGCTCCCCCAGCCCCCAAGCGGAGCAGTTCTTC	CASSPSPQAEQFF	-	-	TRBJ2-1	TRBV18	13
TGTGCCAGTAGTGCGTCTAGCGGACGGGTCTACGAGCAGTACTTC	CASSASSGRVYEQYF	TRBD2	-	TRBJ2-7	TRBV19	15
TGTGCCAGCAGCTTGGATATCCGACAGGGGGCGCCGGGCTACACCTTC	CASSLDIRQGAPGYTF	TRBD1	few	TRBJ1-2	TRBV5-5	16
TGTGCCAGCAGCCGGGAGGCGTACACAGATACGCAGTATTTT	CASSREAYTDTQYF	TRBD2	-	TRBJ2-3	TRBV5-4	14
TGTGCCAGCAGCTTAGTAGTCGGCACCGGGGAGCTGTTTTTT	CASSLVVGTGELFF	-	-	TRBJ2-2	TRBV7-6	14
TGCAGCGTTGAGTTCGGGAGCAATCAGCCCCAGCATTTT	CSVEFGSNQPQHF	-	-	TRBJ1-5	TRBV29-1	13
TGTGCCAGCGGCCGCTTCAGGGAAAAACTGTTTTTT	CASGRFREKLFF	-	-	TRBJ1-4	TRBV21-1	12
TGTGCCAGCAGGATCCCGCCGGGACAGGGCTGGTATTTT	CASRIPPGQGWYF	TRBD1	-	TRBJ2-3	TRBV2	13
TGTGCCAGCAGCTGGTGGGGCAGGGGGCAAGAGACCCAGTACTTC	CASSWWGRGQETQYF	TRBD1	-	TRBJ2-5	TRBV14	15
TGCGCCAGCAGGGCAATAGCGGGAGGCAAGGAAGAGCAGTACTTC	CASRAIAGGKEEQYF	TRBD2	-	TRBJ2-7	TRBV5-1	15
TGTGCCAGCAGCTTCGGTGATAACTATGGCTACACCTTC	CASSFGDNYGYTF	-	-	TRBJ1-2	TRBV11-2	13
TGTGCCAGCAGCCCATCATCCGGGACAGGGGTTGTGAAAGCTTTCTTT	CASSPSSGTGVVKAFF	TRBD1	-	TRBJ1-1	TRBV7-9	16
TGTGCCAGCAGCTTACCCCTAGGGCCCGGGAGGCCCGAGCAGTACTTC	CASSLPLGPGRPEQYF	TRBD2	-	TRBJ2-7	TRBV7-8	16
TGTGCCAGTAAACTCCTAGCGGGAGGGCTGGATGAGCAGTTCTTC	CASKLLAGGLDEQFF	TRBD2	-	TRBJ2-1	TRBV19	15
TGTGCCAGTAGGGGGCCTTATGGCTACACCTTC	CASRGPYGYTF	-	-	TRBJ1-2	TRBV19	11
TGTGCCAGCAGCCAATTCGGTTACAATGAGCAGTTCTTC	CASSQFGYNEQFF	-	-	TRBJ2-1	TRBV16	13
TGTGCCAGCAGATCGGGAAGTTCGGCTGGAAACACCATATATTTT	CASRSGSSAGNTIYF	-	-	TRBJ1-3	TRBV6-6	15
TGTGCCAGCAGCGTAGGGACTAGCGCGAACACCGGGGAGCTGTTTTTT	CASSVGTSANTGELFF	TRBD2	-	TRBJ2-2	TRBV9	16
TGCGCCAGCAGCTTCCGCCCGACTAGCGGGAGGGTAGTAGGCAATGAGCAGTTCTTC	CASSFRPTSGRVVGNEQFF	TRBD2	-	TRBJ2-1	TRBV5-1	19
TGTGCCAGTAGTAGGGACAGGGAGGCATCGGGGGGCTACACCTTC	CASSRDREASGGYTF	TRBD1	-	TRBJ1-2	TRBV19	15
TGTGCCAGCAGTTTACCCGCAGATACGCAGTATTTT	CASSLPADTQYF	-	-	TRBJ2-3	TRBV27	12
TGTGCCAGCAGCGGGCCTCCCACCTACAATGAGCAGTTCTTC	CASSGPPTYNEQFF	-	-	TRBJ2-1	TRBV4-2	14
TGTGCCTGGACCTTGGACGGGGAGGCTTTCTTT	CAWTLDGEAFF	-	-	TRBJ1-1	TRBV30	11
TGTGCCAGCAGCCCCGGACTAGCGGGAGGAGATACGCAGTATTTT	CASSPGLAGGDTQYF	TRBD2	-	TRBJ2-3	TRBV9	15
TGTGCCAGCAGCGGACAAAAGGACAGGATCAAACACGGGGAGCTGTTTTTT	CASSGQKDRIKHGELFF	TRBD1	-	TRBJ2-2	TRBV9	17